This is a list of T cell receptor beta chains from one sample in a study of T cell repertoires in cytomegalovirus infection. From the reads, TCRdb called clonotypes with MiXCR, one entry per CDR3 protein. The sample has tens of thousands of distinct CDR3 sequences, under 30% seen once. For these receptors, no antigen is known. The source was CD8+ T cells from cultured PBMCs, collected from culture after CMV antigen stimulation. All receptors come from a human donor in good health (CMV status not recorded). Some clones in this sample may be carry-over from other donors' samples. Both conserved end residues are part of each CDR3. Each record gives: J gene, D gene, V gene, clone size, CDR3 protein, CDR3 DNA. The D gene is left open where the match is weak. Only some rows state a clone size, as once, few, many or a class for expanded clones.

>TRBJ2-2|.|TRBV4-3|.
CASSQASGSIATGELFF
TGCGCCAGCAGCCAAGCCTCCGGGAGCATAGCCACCGGGGAGCTGTTTTTT
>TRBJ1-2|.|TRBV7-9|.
CASSSRDSPFYGYTF
TGTGCCAGCAGCTCCCGGGACTCACCCTTCTATGGCTACACCTTC
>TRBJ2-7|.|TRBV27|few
CASSLLRSHEQYF
TGTGCCAGCAGTCTACTTAGGTCCCACGAGCAGTACTTC
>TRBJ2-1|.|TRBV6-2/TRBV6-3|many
CASSYGTSIEEQFF
TGTGCCAGCAGTTACGGGACGAGTATAGAAGAGCAGTTCTTC
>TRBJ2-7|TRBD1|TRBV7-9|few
CASSANRDRGREQYF
TGTGCCAGCAGCGCGAACCGGGACAGGGGTCGCGAGCAGTACTTC
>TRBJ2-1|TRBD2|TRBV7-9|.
CASSKTSGESWFEQFF
TGTGCCAGCAGCAAAACTAGCGGGGAGTCCTGGTTTGAGCAGTTCTTC
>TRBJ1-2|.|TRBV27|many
CASSSFPRDALGGYTF
TGTGCCAGCAGTTCTTTCCCCCGAGACGCCCTTGGAGGCTACACCTTC
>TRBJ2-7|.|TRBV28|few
CASSLWGRESYEQYF
TGTGCCAGCAGTTTATGGGGTAGGGAATCCTACGAGCAGTACTTC
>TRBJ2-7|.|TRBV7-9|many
CASSLAFGGYEQYF
TGTGCCAGCAGCTTAGCTTTTGGGGGCTACGAGCAGTACTTC
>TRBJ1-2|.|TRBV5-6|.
CASTIYPTSANYGYTF
TGTGCCAGCACTATTTACCCGACATCCGCAAACTATGGCTACACCTTC
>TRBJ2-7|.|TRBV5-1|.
CASSFGDITYEQYF
TGCGCCAGCAGCTTCGGGGACATCACCTACGAGCAGTACTTC
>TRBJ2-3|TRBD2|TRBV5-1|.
CASSLGLAGPDTQYF
TGCGCCAGCAGCCTGGGACTAGCGGGGCCAGATACGCAGTATTTT
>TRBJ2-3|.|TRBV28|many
CASSFGQSTDTQYF
TGTGCCAGCAGTTTCGGACAAAGCACAGATACGCAGTATTTT
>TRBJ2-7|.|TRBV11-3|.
CTSSRTANYEQYF
TGTACCAGCAGTCGGACAGCCAACTACGAGCAGTACTTC
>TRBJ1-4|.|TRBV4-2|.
CASSPPSLWGSANEKLFF
TGTGCCAGCAGCCCACCTTCCTTGTGGGGCTCTGCTAATGAAAAACTGTTTTTT
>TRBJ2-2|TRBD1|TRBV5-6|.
CASSFGTGVRTGELFF
TGTGCCAGCAGCTTTGGGACAGGGGTTCGCACCGGGGAGCTGTTTTTT
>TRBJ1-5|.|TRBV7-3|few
CASSGGGRNQPQHF
TGTGCCAGCAGCGGGGGGGGGAGAAATCAGCCCCAGCATTTT
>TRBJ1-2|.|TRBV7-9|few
CASSLQGMYGYTF
TGTGCCAGCAGCTTACAAGGAATGTACGGCTACACCTTC
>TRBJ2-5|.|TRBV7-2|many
CASSLEMLDGQETQYF
TGTGCCAGCAGCTTAGAAATGTTAGACGGTCAAGAGACCCAGTACTTC
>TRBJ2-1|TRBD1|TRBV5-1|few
CASSLARGRSYNEQFF
TGCGCCAGCAGCTTGGCCAGGGGGCGCTCCTACAATGAGCAGTTCTTC
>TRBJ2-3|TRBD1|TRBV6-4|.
CASSDSQGADTQYF
TGTGCCAGCAGTGACTCACAGGGGGCAGATACGCAGTATTTT
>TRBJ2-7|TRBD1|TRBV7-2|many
CASSLKFRQGAYEQYF
TGTGCCAGCAGCTTAAAGTTCCGGCAGGGGGCCTACGAGCAGTACTTC
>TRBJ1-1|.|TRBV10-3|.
CAISRSGNTEAFF
TGTGCCATCAGCCGCTCAGGGAACACTGAAGCTTTCTTT
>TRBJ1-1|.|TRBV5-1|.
CASSLEYRQQNTEAFF
TGCGCCAGCAGCTTGGAGTACAGACAGCAGAACACTGAAGCTTTCTTT
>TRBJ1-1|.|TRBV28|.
CASSETESQRAEAFF
TGTGCCAGCAGTGAGACAGAAAGCCAACGGGCTGAAGCTTTCTTT
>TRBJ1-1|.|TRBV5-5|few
CASNDENLNTEAFF
TGTGCCAGCAATGACGAAAACCTGAACACTGAAGCTTTCTTT
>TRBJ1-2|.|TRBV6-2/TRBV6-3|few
CASSYGQIDGYTF
TGTGCCAGCAGTTACGGGCAGATAGATGGCTACACCTTC
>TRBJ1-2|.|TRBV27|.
CASSYTGSNYGYTF
TGTGCCAGCAGTTACACGGGATCTAACTATGGCTACACCTTC
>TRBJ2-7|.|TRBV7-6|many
CASSLEHSSYEQYF
TGTGCCAGCAGCTTAGAGCACAGCTCCTACGAGCAGTACTTC
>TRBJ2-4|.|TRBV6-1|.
CASSEEEGQGHIQYF
TGTGCCAGCAGTGAAGAGGAGGGTCAGGGGCACATTCAGTACTTC
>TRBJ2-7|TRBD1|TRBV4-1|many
CASSQETDRVRLEQYF
TGCGCCAGCAGCCAAGAAACGGACAGGGTTAGGCTCGAGCAGTACTTC
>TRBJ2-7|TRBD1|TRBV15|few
CATRPGTGASEQYF
TGTGCCACCAGGCCCGGGACAGGGGCCTCCGAGCAGTACTTC
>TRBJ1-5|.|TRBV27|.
CASSLADNQPQHF
TGTGCCAGCAGTTTGGCAGACAATCAGCCCCAGCATTTT
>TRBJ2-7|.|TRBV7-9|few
CASSPLLTVPFYEQYF
TGTGCCAGCAGTCCCCTACTCACGGTACCCTTCTACGAGCAGTACTTC
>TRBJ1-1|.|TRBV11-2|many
CASTFVFTEAFF
TGTGCCAGCACCTTCGTTTTTACTGAAGCTTTCTTT
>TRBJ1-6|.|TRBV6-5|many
CASRTGSGSPLHF
TGTGCCAGCAGGACAGGTTCGGGTTCACCCCTCCACTTT
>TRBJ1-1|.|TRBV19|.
CASTSSKAVMNTEAFF
TGTGCCAGTACCTCAAGTAAGGCGGTCATGAACACTGAAGCTTTCTTT
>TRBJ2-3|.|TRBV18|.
CASSPPGASTDTQYF
TGTGCCAGCTCACCCCCGGGAGCTAGCACAGATACGCAGTATTTT
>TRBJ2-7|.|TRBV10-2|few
CASSEVRTHPYEQYF
TGCGCCAGCAGTGAGGTTAGGACCCACCCCTACGAGCAGTACTTC
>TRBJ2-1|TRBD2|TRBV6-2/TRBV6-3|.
CASTDYPTSGDNEQFF
TGTGCCAGCACCGACTACCCGACTAGCGGAGACAATGAGCAGTTCTTC